The present T cell receptor beta chain was sequenced within a study of blood T cell repertoires in COVID-19. Assay: immunoSEQ multiplex PCR; the TCRdb copy retains only in-frame clones and omits some. The sample comprises 150,000 to 200,000 clones, around 83% of which are singletons, and about 0.98% rests with the top ten. Germline V gene lookup returns CDR1 MNHEY and CDR2 SVGAGI. The CDR3 sequence is 12 residues long. Trimming shortened V by 5 bases and J by 11 bases, and 15 bases separated the two germline ends. The sequencing sample was made of peripheral blood. This chain joins TRBV6-5 and TRBJ1-1, with D perhaps TRBD1 (5 bases). This TCR was recovered from a man between 18 and 29 years old with acute or convalescent COVID-19. The CDR3 sequence is CASSIRGKGAFF. For the CDR3, the DNA is TGTGCCAGCAGTATCCGGGGGAAAGGGGCTTTCTTT.